The source of this T cell receptor (beta chain) is a study of cytomegalovirus exposure and HLA in healthy donors. As concerns this clone: Its antigen is not known.

Study-level results: There were some public TCRs occurring in many donors, but most TCR sequences were rare. Overall, 164 TCR beta chains were annotated as cytomegalovirus-associated. CMV serostatus was the only immune exposure information that was available.

PCR involved 60 Vbeta and 13 Jbeta primers. TCRdb's copy holds only in-frame clones and misses some; the assay was immunoSEQ multiplex PCR. The sample holds more than 80,000 clones, approximately 75% seen once. This CDR3 is 15 amino acids long. In germline, CDR1 is SEHNR, CDR2 FQNEAQ (reference sequence). Trimming at V came to 3 bases and at J to 0 bases, leaving 4 bases not matched to a gene. Donors in the study were healthy people who gave bone marrow. Sequenced sample: PBMCs. The chain links TRBV7-9 to TRBJ1-2, with 7 bases identical to TRBD1. This clonotype was obtained from a female donor in good health and CMV-seropositive. The CDR3 region is CASSLTGSANYGYTF. The DNA of the CDR3 is TGTGCCAGCAGCTTGACAGGGTCAGCTAACTATGGCTACACCTTC. Variable domain in full (rest from reference TRBV7-9 and TRBJ1-2): DTGVSQNPRHKITKRGQNVTFRCDPISEHNRLYWYRQTLGQGPEFLTYFQNEAQLEKSRLLSDRFSAERPKGSFSTLEIQRTEQGDSAMYLCASSLTGSANYGYTFGSGTRLTVV.